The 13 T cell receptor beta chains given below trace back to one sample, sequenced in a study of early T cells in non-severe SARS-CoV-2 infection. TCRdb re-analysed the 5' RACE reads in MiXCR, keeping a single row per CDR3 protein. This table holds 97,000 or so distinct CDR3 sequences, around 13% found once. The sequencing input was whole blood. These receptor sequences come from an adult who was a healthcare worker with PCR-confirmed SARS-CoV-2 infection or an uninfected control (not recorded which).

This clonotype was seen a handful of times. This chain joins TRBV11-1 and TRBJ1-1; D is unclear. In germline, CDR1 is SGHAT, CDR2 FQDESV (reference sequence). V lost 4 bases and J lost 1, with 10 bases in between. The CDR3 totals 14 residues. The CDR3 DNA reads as TGTGCCAGCAGCTCTTTGGGGAGGAACACTGAAGCTTTCTTT. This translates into CASSSLGRNTEAFF.

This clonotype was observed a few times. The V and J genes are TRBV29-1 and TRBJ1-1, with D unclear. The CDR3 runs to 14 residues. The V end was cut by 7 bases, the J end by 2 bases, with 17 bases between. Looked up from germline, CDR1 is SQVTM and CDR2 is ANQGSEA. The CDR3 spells CSGNPFGENTEAFF. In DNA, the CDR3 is TGCAGCGGGAACCCGTTCGGCGAAAACACTGAAGCTTTCTTT.

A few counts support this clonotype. Written as DNA, the CDR3 is TGCGCCAGCAGCCCAGGACATGCAGGCACAGATACGCAGTATTTT. It codes for CASSPGHAGTDTQYF. The chain carries TRBV4-3 and TRBJ2-3, with D maybe TRBD1 (5 bases). V lost 4 bases to trimming and J lost 1 base, with 12 bases between them. The CDR3 is 15 amino acids. CDR1 is LGHNA, CDR2 YSLEER, per germline.

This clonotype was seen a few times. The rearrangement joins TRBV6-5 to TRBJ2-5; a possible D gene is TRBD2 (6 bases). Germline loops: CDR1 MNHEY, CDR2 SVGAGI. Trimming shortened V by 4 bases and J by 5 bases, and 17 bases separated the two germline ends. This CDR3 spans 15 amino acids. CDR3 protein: CASSSLGGPRETQYF. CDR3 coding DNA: TGTGCCAGCAGTTCCCTGGGAGGACCTCGGGAGACCCAGTACTTC.

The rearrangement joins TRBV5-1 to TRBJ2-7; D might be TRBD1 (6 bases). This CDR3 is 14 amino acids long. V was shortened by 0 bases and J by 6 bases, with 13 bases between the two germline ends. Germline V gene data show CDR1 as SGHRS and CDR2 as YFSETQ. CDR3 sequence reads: CASSLAVGQPEQYF. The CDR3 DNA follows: TGCGCCAGCAGCTTGGCCGTCGGACAGCCCGAGCAGTACTTC.

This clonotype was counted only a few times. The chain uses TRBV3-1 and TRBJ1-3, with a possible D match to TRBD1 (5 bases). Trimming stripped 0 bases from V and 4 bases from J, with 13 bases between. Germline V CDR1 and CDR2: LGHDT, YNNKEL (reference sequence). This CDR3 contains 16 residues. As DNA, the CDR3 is TGTGCCAGCAGCCAAGACTACGAGGCAGGGGGAAACACCATATATTTT. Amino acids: CASSQDYEAGGNTIYF.

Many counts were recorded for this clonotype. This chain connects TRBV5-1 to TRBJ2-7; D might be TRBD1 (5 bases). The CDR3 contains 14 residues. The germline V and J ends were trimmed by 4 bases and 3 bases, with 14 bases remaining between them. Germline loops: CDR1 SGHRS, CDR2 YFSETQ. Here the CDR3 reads CASSPNTGIYEQYF. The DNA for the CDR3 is TGCGCCAGCAGCCCGAATACAGGAATCTACGAGCAGTACTTC. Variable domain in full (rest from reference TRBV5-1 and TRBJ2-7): KAGVTQTPRYLIKTRGQQVTLSCSPISGHRSVSWYQQTPGQGLQFLFEYFSETQRNKGNFPGRFSGRQFSNSRSEMNVSTLELGDSALYLCASSPNTGIYEQYFGPGTRLTVT.

The DNA for the CDR3 is TGCAGTGCTACCCCTATCGACGGGACAGGGGGCGGAGAGCAGTACTTC. Amino acid sequence: CSATPIDGTGGGEQYF. This rearrangement joins TRBV20-1 to TRBJ2-7; TRBD1 matches at 12 bases. Trimming removed 4 bases from V and 7 bases from J; junction bases left unmatched: 14. The CDR3 is made up of 16 amino acids. The germline CDR1 and CDR2 sequences are DFQATT and SNEGSKA (reference sequence).

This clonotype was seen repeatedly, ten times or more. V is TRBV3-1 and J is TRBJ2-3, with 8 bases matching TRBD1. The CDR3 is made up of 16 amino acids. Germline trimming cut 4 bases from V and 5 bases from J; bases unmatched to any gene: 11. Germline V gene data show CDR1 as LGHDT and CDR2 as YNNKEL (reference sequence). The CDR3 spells CASSPRFTGGLDTQYF. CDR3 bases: TGTGCCAGCAGCCCAAGATTTACAGGGGGTCTAGATACGCAGTATTTT.

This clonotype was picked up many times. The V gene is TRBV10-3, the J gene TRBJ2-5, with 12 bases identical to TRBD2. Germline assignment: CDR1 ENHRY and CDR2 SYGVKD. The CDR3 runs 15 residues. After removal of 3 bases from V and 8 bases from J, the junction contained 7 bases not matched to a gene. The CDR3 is CAISEWTSGAETQYF. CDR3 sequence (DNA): TGTGCCATCAGTGAATGGACTAGCGGGGCCGAAACCCAGTACTTC.

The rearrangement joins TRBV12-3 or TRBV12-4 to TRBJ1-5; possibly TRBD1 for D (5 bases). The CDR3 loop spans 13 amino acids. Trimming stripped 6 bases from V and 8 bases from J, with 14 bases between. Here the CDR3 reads CASSRRWGEPQHF. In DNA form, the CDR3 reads TGTGCCAGCAGCCGCAGATGGGGGGAGCCCCAGCATTTT.

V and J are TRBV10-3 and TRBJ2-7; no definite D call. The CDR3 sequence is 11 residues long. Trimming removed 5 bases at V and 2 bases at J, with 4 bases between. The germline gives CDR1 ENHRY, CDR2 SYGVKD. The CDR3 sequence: CAISQAYEQYF. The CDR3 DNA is TGTGCCATCAGTCAAGCCTACGAGCAGTACTTC.

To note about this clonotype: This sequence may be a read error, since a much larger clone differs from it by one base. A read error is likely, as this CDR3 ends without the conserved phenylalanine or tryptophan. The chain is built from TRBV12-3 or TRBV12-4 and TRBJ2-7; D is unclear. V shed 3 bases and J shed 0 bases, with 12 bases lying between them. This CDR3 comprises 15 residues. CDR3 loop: CASSFLYPSSYEQYL. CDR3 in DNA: TGTGCCAGCAGTTTTCTTTATCCTAGCTCCTACGAGCAGTACCTC.